The 20 T cell receptor beta chains in this list originate from one sample, sequenced in a study of cytomegalovirus exposure and HLA in healthy donors. Generated by immunoSEQ multiplex PCR, the TCRdb table keeps only in-frame clones and is missing some. The sample has about 220,000 clones; 90% to 95% are singletons. Sequenced sample: PBMCs. These receptors were taken from a woman younger than 35 in good health and CMV-seronegative.

The rearrangement uses TRBV5-6 and TRBJ1-6; no firm D call. This CDR3 has 15 amino acids. Trimming removed 2 bases at V and 6 bases at J, with 12 bases between. In germline, CDR1 is SGHDT, CDR2 YYEEEE. The CDR3 here is CASSLNPRSNSPLHF. CDR3 coding DNA: TGTGCCAGCAGCTTAAACCCGAGGTCTAATTCACCCCTCCACTTT.

The gene calls are TRBV19 and TRBJ1-5; 9 positions agree with TRBD1. V shed 5 bases and J 7 bases; nucleotides not matched to a gene: 9. CDR1 and CDR2 (germline): LNHDA, SQIVND (reference sequence). The CDR3 loop spans 15 amino acids. CDR3 DNA: TGTGCCAGTAGTGAGGGGACAGGGAGCACCCAGCCCCAGCATTTT. The encoded protein is CASSEGTGSTQPQHF.

This CDR3 is CASQPGGENEQYF. The CDR3 bases are TGTGCCAGCCAGCCGGGGGGCGAGAACGAGCAGTACTTC. The chain joins TRBV18 to TRBJ2-7, with a weak D call TRBD2 (7 bases). The V end lost 8 bases, the J end lost 5 bases, and 16 bases lay between the germline ends. This CDR3 spans 13 amino acids. CDR1 KGHSH and CDR2 LQKENI come from the germline V gene.

The genes are TRBV5-8 and TRBJ1-2; 9 nucleotides align to TRBD1. CDR1 is SGHTS and CDR2 is YDEGEE in the germline V gene. The CDR3 has 15 residues. V shed 6 bases, J shed 6 bases, and the junction held 12 bases outside the gene matches. CDR3 region: CASTRTTTGGNGYTF. The CDR3 DNA follows: TGTGCCAGCACCCGCACGACTACAGGGGGCAATGGCTACACCTTC.

The gene calls are TRBV30 and TRBJ1-1; D is uncertain. V lost 0 bases, J lost 1 base, and 6 bases lay in between. Germline CDR1 GTSNPN, CDR2 SVGIG (reference sequence). The CDR3 loop spans 13 amino acids. CDR3 in amino acids: CAWSVQRNTEAFF. The CDR3, as DNA: TGTGCCTGGAGTGTACAAAGGAACACTGAAGCTTTCTTT.

The V call is TRBV6-1, the J call TRBJ2-1; 10 bases align to TRBD2. Germline V lookup: CDR1 MNHNS, CDR2 SASEGT. This CDR3 comprises 12 residues. The CDR3 DNA reads TGTGTAACTAGCGGGATATATAATGAGCAGTTCTTC. Amino acid sequence: CVTSGIYNEQFF.

V is TRBV28 and J is TRBJ2-7; weak D call: TRBD2 (5 bases). The germline V gene has CDR1 MDHEN and CDR2 SYDVKM. The ends were cut back, 8 bases at V and 1 base at J, with 9 bases in the middle. The CDR3 spans 12 residues. This CDR3 is CASGSESYEQYF. The CDR3 nucleotides are TGTGCCAGCGGGAGTGAGTCCTACGAGCAGTACTTC.

V and J are TRBV15 and TRBJ1-2; 9 positions match TRBD1. CDR1 is LNHNV, CDR2 YYDKDF, per germline (reference sequence). The V and J ends lost 1 base and 5 bases, in that order; junction bases with no gene match: 8. The CDR3 runs 16 residues. The CDR3, as DNA: TGTGCCACCAGCAGAGGTTACAGGGGGCGAGGATATGGCTACACCTTC. This encodes CATSRGYRGRGYGYTF.

The chain uses TRBV28 and TRBJ1-6; D might be TRBD1 (5 bases). Germline V lookup: CDR1 MDHEN, CDR2 SYDVKM. The CDR3 covers 12 residues. V was clipped by 5 bases and J by 10 bases, with 9 bases between them. The chain's CDR3 is CASSAGLSPLHF. The DNA for the CDR3 is TGTGCCAGCAGTGCAGGGTTGTCACCCCTCCACTTT.

The chain joins TRBV25-1 to TRBJ2-1; D remains ambiguous. Trimming stripped 5 bases from V and 3 bases from J, with 5 bases between. The CDR3 is made up of 12 amino acids. Germline V gene lookup returns CDR1 MGHDK and CDR2 SYGVNS. The CDR3 is CASSPDYNEQFF. CDR3 bases: TGTGCCAGCAGTCCAGACTACAATGAGCAGTTCTTC.

The chain recombines TRBV5-1 with TRBJ2-1, with 8 bases that match TRBD1. Losses at the gene ends were 5 bases for V and 4 bases for J; bases not matched to a gene: 8. The CDR3 is made up of 15 amino acids. From germline, CDR1 is SGHRS and CDR2 YFSETQ. The CDR3: CASRIGQGAYNEQFF. The CDR3 nucleotides read TGCGCCAGCAGGATAGGCCAGGGGGCTTACAATGAGCAGTTCTTC.

This chain uses TRBV30 with TRBJ1-1; TRBD1 agrees at 8 bases. This CDR3 has 15 amino acids. Per the germline V gene, CDR1 is GTSNPN and CDR2 is SVGIG (reference sequence). The V gene end was trimmed by 0 bases and the J gene end by 5 bases; junction bases not matched to a gene: 8. The CDR3 is CAWSVPRGLRTEAFF. The CDR3 DNA sequence: TGTGCCTGGAGTGTACCCAGGGGGCTTAGGACTGAAGCTTTCTTT.

This chain links TRBV30 with TRBJ1-2; 9 bases are a match to TRBD1. V trimming: 1 base; J trimming: 14 bases; junction bases outside the gene matches: 8. Germline V gene sequence: CDR1 GTSNPN, CDR2 SVGIG (reference sequence). The CDR3 is made up of 12 amino acids. The CDR3 nucleotides are TGTGCCTGGAGTGGGGGACAGGGTTTAACAACCTTC. It is translated as CAWSGGQGLTTF.

The V call is TRBV27, the J call TRBJ2-5, with 10 bases fitting TRBD2. CDR3 length: 17 residues. Trimming cost V 3 bases and J 2 bases; bases outside gene matches: 9. The germline V gene has CDR1 MNHEY and CDR2 SMNVEV (reference sequence). The CDR3 is CASSFIVTSGKQETQYF. The CDR3 DNA sequence: TGTGCCAGCAGTTTTATCGTAACTAGCGGGAAACAAGAGACCCAGTACTTC.

This chain links TRBV12-5 with TRBJ2-2; perhaps TRBD2 as D (5 bases). The CDR3 consists of 17 residues. V lost 6 bases to trimming and J lost 4 bases, with 21 bases between them. Germline CDR1 and CDR2: LGHNT and FRNRAP. As DNA, the CDR3 is TGTGCTAGTGGAATGAGGGCGGGCCTCCTCTTCACCGGGGAGCTGTTTTTT. It encodes CASGMRAGLLFTGELFF.

This chain connects TRBV30 to TRBJ1-2; 7 bases are a match to TRBD1. CDR3 size: 12 residues. After removal of 5 bases from V and 8 bases from J, the junction contained 8 bases not matched to a gene. The V gene's germline CDR1 is GTSNPN and CDR2 SVGIG (reference sequence). CDR3 nucleotide sequence: TGTGCCTGGTATACAGGGGTAGGAGGCTACACCTTC. This encodes CAWYTGVGGYTF.

The chain links TRBV18 to TRBJ2-2, with 7 bases aligning to TRBD1. Germline loops: CDR1 KGHSH, CDR2 LQKENI. J lost 4 bases, V lost 3 bases, and 14 bases had no gene match. The CDR3 loop spans 18 amino acids. CDR3 in DNA: TGTGCCAGCTCACCTCTCCCTCCTGGACAGGCGGGCACCGGGGAGCTGTTTTTT. It encodes CASSPLPPGQAGTGELFF.

The chain links TRBV2 to TRBJ2-3; 12 positions agree with TRBD2. Germline V gene lookup returns CDR1 SNHLY and CDR2 FYNNEI. This CDR3 is built from 14 residues. V gave up 5 bases and J gave up 11 bases; unmatched junction bases: 8. For the CDR3, the DNA is TGTGCCAGCAGTCGGACTAGCGGGGAGACGATGCAGTATTTT. This gives the protein CASSRTSGETMQYF.

The chain carries TRBV14 and TRBJ2-7; 9 bases fit TRBD2. V lost 4 bases and J lost 4; bases outside the gene matches: 14. CDR3 length: 17 residues. Germline CDR1 and CDR2: SGHDN and FVKESK. The CDR3 nucleotides read TGTGCCAGCAGCCCACTGGCGGGAGGGGGCGCGTGGTACGAGCAGTACTTC. Translating it yields CASSPLAGGGAWYEQYF.

The rearrangement uses TRBV7-9 and TRBJ1-2; tentatively, D is TRBD1 (5 bases). Deletions cut 0 bases from V and 5 bases from J, with 16 bases between. The CDR3 runs to 16 residues. CDR1 is SEHNR, CDR2 FQNEAQ, per germline (reference sequence). In nucleotides, the CDR3 is TGTGCCAGCAGCTTAGCTTCTGAAGACAGCAGGTATGGCTACACCTTC. It specifies CASSLASEDSRYGYTF.